A selection of T cell receptor beta chains follows, all from one sample in a study of blood T cell repertoires in COVID-19. Produced via immunoSEQ multiplex PCR; TCRdb's table is partial and in-frame only. The sample consists of about 86,000 clones, roughly 88% of them appearing once. The material sequenced was peripheral blood. These receptors came from a woman older than 75 with active or convalescent COVID-19. Both conserved end residues are part of each CDR3. The D gene is left open where the match is weak. The listing skips clone size in some rows; elsewhere it reads once, few, many or a size class.

clone size: -; V gene: TRBV27; J gene: TRBJ2-1; D gene: TRBD1; CDR3 protein: CASLPWGQAPNEQFF; CDR3 DNA: TGTGCCAGCCTCCCTTGGGGACAGGCCCCCAATGAGCAGTTCTTC
clone size: -; V gene: TRBV11-2; J gene: TRBJ2-7; D gene: -; CDR3 protein: CASSLIGDEQYF; CDR3 DNA: TGTGCCAGCAGCTTAATAGGGGACGAGCAGTACTTC
clone size: -; V gene: TRBV25-1; J gene: TRBJ1-1; D gene: -; CDR3 protein: CASSAWTSTEAFF; CDR3 DNA: TGTGCCAGCAGTGCTTGGACATCTACTGAAGCTTTCTTT
clone size: -; V gene: TRBV7-9; J gene: TRBJ1-4; D gene: -; CDR3 protein: CASRPRGTTNEKLFF; CDR3 DNA: TGTGCCAGCAGACCCAGGGGTACAACTAATGAAAAACTGTTTTTT
clone size: once; V gene: TRBV5-1; J gene: TRBJ2-1; D gene: TRBD2; CDR3 protein: CASSGLAGPGPYNEQFF; CDR3 DNA: TGCGCCAGCAGTGGACTAGCGGGCCCTGGGCCCTACAATGAGCAGTTCTTC
clone size: -; V gene: TRBV4-1; J gene: TRBJ1-2; D gene: -; CDR3 protein: CASSQPPWGSGGYTF; CDR3 DNA: TGCGCCAGCAGCCAACCCCCCTGGGGCAGTGGTGGCTACACCTTC
clone size: -; V gene: TRBV3-1/TRBV3-2; J gene: TRBJ1-5; D gene: TRBD1; CDR3 protein: CASSQEGRSRGTGLYQPQHF; CDR3 DNA: TGTGCCAGCAGCCAAGAAGGGCGGAGTCGCGGGACAGGCCTTTATCAGCCCCAGCATTTT
clone size: -; V gene: TRBV7-9; J gene: TRBJ1-1; D gene: -; CDR3 protein: CASSFFEGTEAFF; CDR3 DNA: TGTGCCAGCAGCTTCTTTGAGGGAACTGAAGCTTTCTTT
clone size: -; V gene: TRBV28; J gene: TRBJ2-1; D gene: TRBD2; CDR3 protein: CASSETSGRGNEQFF; CDR3 DNA: TGTGCCAGCAGTGAGACTAGCGGGAGGGGGAATGAGCAGTTCTTC
clone size: -; V gene: TRBV6-2/TRBV6-3; J gene: TRBJ2-1; D gene: TRBD2; CDR3 protein: CASSYSSGGGRARNEQFF; CDR3 DNA: TGTGCCAGCAGTTACTCCTCGGGGGGCGGGAGGGCCCGAAATGAGCAGTTCTTC
clone size: once; V gene: TRBV29-1; J gene: TRBJ1-4; D gene: -; CDR3 protein: CSVVGATNEKLFF; CDR3 DNA: TGCAGCGTTGTCGGAGCAACTAATGAAAAACTGTTTTTT
clone size: once; V gene: TRBV15; J gene: TRBJ2-2; D gene: TRBD2; CDR3 protein: CATSRDLTSGSRYTGELFF; CDR3 DNA: TGTGCCACCAGCAGAGATCTCACTAGCGGGAGTCGGTACACCGGGGAGCTGTTTTTT
clone size: few; V gene: TRBV6-5; J gene: TRBJ1-4; D gene: -; CDR3 protein: CASNRIGVNEKLFF; CDR3 DNA: TGTGCCAGCAACCGAATAGGGGTTAATGAAAAACTGTTTTTT
clone size: -; V gene: TRBV5-6; J gene: TRBJ1-2; D gene: -; CDR3 protein: CASSLAARVRGYTF; CDR3 DNA: TGTGCCAGCAGCTTGGCCGCACGGGTACGTGGCTACACCTTC
clone size: -; V gene: TRBV2; J gene: TRBJ1-2; D gene: TRBD1; CDR3 protein: CASSEEGQGDGYTF; CDR3 DNA: TGTGCCAGCAGTGAAGAAGGACAGGGAGATGGCTACACCTTC
clone size: -; V gene: TRBV23-1; J gene: TRBJ1-4; D gene: -; CDR3 protein: CASSQSGWTENEKLFF; CDR3 DNA: TGCGCCAGCAGTCAATCGGGGTGGACAGAGAATGAAAAACTGTTTTTT
clone size: once; V gene: TRBV7-8; J gene: TRBJ2-1; D gene: -; CDR3 protein: CASSKADRGGIGKFF; CDR3 DNA: TGTGCCAGCAGCAAGGCTGACAGGGGAGGGATTGGCAAGTTCTTC
clone size: -; V gene: TRBV3-1/TRBV3-2; J gene: TRBJ1-2; D gene: -; CDR3 protein: CASSQDGGRGYTF; CDR3 DNA: TGTGCCAGCAGCCAAGATGGAGGGAGAGGCTACACCTTC
clone size: -; V gene: TRBV5-1; J gene: TRBJ2-3; D gene: TRBD2; CDR3 protein: CASSLVAGGGADTQYF; CDR3 DNA: TGCGCCAGCAGCTTGGTAGCGGGGGGTGGCGCAGATACGCAGTATTTT
clone size: -; V gene: TRBV6-2/TRBV6-3; J gene: TRBJ2-1; D gene: TRBD2; CDR3 protein: CASSSLGLAGANEQFF; CDR3 DNA: TGTGCCAGCAGTTCCCTTGGACTAGCGGGAGCAAACGAGCAGTTCTTC
clone size: -; V gene: TRBV5-8; J gene: TRBJ1-5; D gene: -; CDR3 protein: CASTPGRNQPQHF; CDR3 DNA: TGTGCCAGCACCCCAGGGAGGAATCAGCCCCAGCATTTT
clone size: -; V gene: TRBV6-5; J gene: TRBJ1-2; D gene: -; CDR3 protein: CASSLDLPYGYTF; CDR3 DNA: TGTGCCAGCAGTTTGGACTTACCCTATGGCTACACCTTC
clone size: -; V gene: TRBV19; J gene: TRBJ1-2; D gene: -; CDR3 protein: CASSFAPGQRFYGYTF; CDR3 DNA: TGTGCCAGTAGTTTCGCCCCGGGACAACGATTCTATGGCTACACCTTC
clone size: few; V gene: TRBV12-3/TRBV12-4; J gene: TRBJ1-1; D gene: -; CDR3 protein: CASSYLTEAFF; CDR3 DNA: TGTGCCAGCAGTTACTTAACTGAAGCTTTCTTT
clone size: once; V gene: TRBV7-2; J gene: TRBJ2-5; D gene: -; CDR3 protein: CASSLLRAKETQYF; CDR3 DNA: TGTGCCAGCAGCTTACTGAGAGCGAAAGAGACCCAGTACTTC
clone size: -; V gene: TRBV7-8; J gene: TRBJ1-1; D gene: TRBD1; CDR3 protein: CASSLFRGREDTEAFF; CDR3 DNA: TGTGCCAGCAGCTTATTTAGGGGGCGCGAAGACACTGAAGCTTTCTTT
clone size: -; V gene: TRBV6-6; J gene: TRBJ2-7; D gene: -; CDR3 protein: CASRASQNEQYF; CDR3 DNA: TGTGCCAGCAGGGCCTCACAGAACGAGCAGTACTTC
clone size: -; V gene: TRBV7-9; J gene: TRBJ2-3; D gene: -; CDR3 protein: CASSSGGGSTDTQYF; CDR3 DNA: TGTGCCAGCAGCTCTGGCGGGGGCAGCACAGATACGCAGTATTTT
clone size: once; V gene: TRBV5-8; J gene: TRBJ2-3; D gene: -; CDR3 protein: CASSALQGKMTDTQYF; CDR3 DNA: TGTGCCAGCAGCGCGCTACAGGGAAAGATGACAGATACGCAGTATTTT
clone size: -; V gene: TRBV7-8; J gene: TRBJ1-4; D gene: -; CDR3 protein: CASSSTGVNEKLFF; CDR3 DNA: TGTGCCAGCAGCTCTACGGGGGTTAATGAAAAACTGTTTTTT
clone size: -; V gene: TRBV5-1; J gene: TRBJ1-3; D gene: TRBD1; CDR3 protein: CASSLGDSSGNTIYF; CDR3 DNA: TGCGCCAGCAGCTTGGGGGACAGCTCTGGAAACACCATATATTTT
clone size: -; V gene: TRBV10-1; J gene: TRBJ2-1; D gene: -; CDR3 protein: CASSGMIQGSSYNEQFF; CDR3 DNA: TGCGCCAGCAGCGGCATGATACAGGGCAGCTCCTACAATGAGCAGTTCTTC
clone size: -; V gene: TRBV18; J gene: TRBJ2-7; D gene: TRBD1; CDR3 protein: CATTGATGALHEQYF; CDR3 DNA: TGTGCCACTACCGGGGCGACAGGGGCCCTCCACGAGCAGTACTTC
clone size: -; V gene: TRBV4-1; J gene: TRBJ2-7; D gene: -; CDR3 protein: CASSQDRVGEQYF; CDR3 DNA: TGCGCCAGCAGCCAAGATCGGGTGGGCGAGCAGTACTTC
clone size: -; V gene: TRBV28; J gene: TRBJ2-5; D gene: -; CDR3 protein: CASSRRETQYF; CDR3 DNA: TGTGCCAGCAGCCGTCGGGAGACCCAGTACTTC
clone size: few; V gene: TRBV7-9; J gene: TRBJ2-3; D gene: -; CDR3 protein: CASSALEVHTQYF; CDR3 DNA: TGTGCCAGCAGCGCTCTCGAGGTCCATACGCAGTATTTT
clone size: -; V gene: TRBV4-1; J gene: TRBJ1-2; D gene: -; CDR3 protein: CASSQDPRNYGYTF; CDR3 DNA: TGCGCCAGCAGCCAAGATCCGAGAAACTATGGCTACACCTTC
clone size: -; V gene: TRBV7-8; J gene: TRBJ2-1; D gene: TRBD2; CDR3 protein: CASSLGWRLAGDEQFF; CDR3 DNA: TGTGCCAGCAGCTTAGGGTGGCGGCTAGCGGGAGATGAGCAGTTCTTC
clone size: -; V gene: TRBV20-1; J gene: TRBJ2-1; D gene: -; CDR3 protein: CSASTANEQFF; CDR3 DNA: TGCAGTGCTAGTACAGCTAATGAGCAGTTCTTC
clone size: -; V gene: TRBV11-3; J gene: TRBJ2-5; D gene: -; CDR3 protein: CASSPHSEATETQYF; CDR3 DNA: TGTGCCAGCAGCCCGCACTCGGAGGCCACAGAGACCCAGTACTTC
clone size: -; V gene: TRBV7-8; J gene: TRBJ2-3; D gene: -; CDR3 protein: CASSSGRGQTTDTQYF; CDR3 DNA: TGTGCCAGCAGCTCAGGTCGGGGACAAACCACAGATACGCAGTATTTT
clone size: -; V gene: TRBV10-1; J gene: TRBJ2-2; D gene: TRBD1; CDR3 protein: CASTEPDRLGGELFF; CDR3 DNA: TGCGCCAGCACCGAGCCGGACAGGCTTGGGGGGGAGCTGTTTTTT
clone size: -; V gene: TRBV11-3; J gene: TRBJ2-1; D gene: -; CDR3 protein: CASSPLLTSTGKEQFF; CDR3 DNA: TGTGCCAGCAGCCCTCTCCTGACTAGTACGGGGAAAGAGCAGTTCTTC
clone size: -; V gene: TRBV7-9; J gene: TRBJ2-3; D gene: -; CDR3 protein: CASSLTDTQYF; CDR3 DNA: TGTGCCAGCAGCCTAACAGATACGCAGTATTTT
clone size: -; V gene: TRBV7-2; J gene: TRBJ2-1; D gene: TRBD2; CDR3 protein: CASSPLGGGTYNEQFF; CDR3 DNA: TGTGCCAGCAGCCCCCTTGGGGGGGGGACCTACAATGAGCAGTTCTTC
clone size: -; V gene: TRBV6-5; J gene: TRBJ1-3; D gene: TRBD1; CDR3 protein: CASGTAISGNTIYF; CDR3 DNA: TGTGCCAGTGGGACAGCCATCTCTGGAAACACCATATATTTT
clone size: -; V gene: TRBV7-2; J gene: TRBJ2-1; D gene: TRBD2; CDR3 protein: CASRETSGRPRDEQFF; CDR3 DNA: TGTGCCAGCAGGGAGACTAGCGGGAGGCCCAGGGATGAGCAGTTCTTC
clone size: -; V gene: TRBV7-9; J gene: TRBJ2-5; D gene: TRBD2; CDR3 protein: CASSLAAGGYETQYF; CDR3 DNA: TGTGCCAGCAGCTTAGCCGCGGGAGGGTACGAGACCCAGTACTTC
clone size: once; V gene: TRBV4-1; J gene: TRBJ1-3; D gene: -; CDR3 protein: CASSLGGGLAGNTIYF; CDR3 DNA: TGCGCCAGCAGCCTGGGAGGCGGATTAGCTGGAAACACCATATATTTT
clone size: few; V gene: TRBV29-1; J gene: TRBJ2-6; D gene: TRBD1; CDR3 protein: CSVADRGLSSGANVLTF; CDR3 DNA: TGCAGCGTAGCCGACAGGGGGCTCTCCTCTGGGGCCAACGTCCTGACTTTC
clone size: -; V gene: TRBV7-3; J gene: TRBJ1-1; D gene: -; CDR3 protein: CASSPTSGALRMNTEAFF; CDR3 DNA: TGTGCCAGCAGCCCGACCTCAGGTGCCCTTCGAATGAACACTGAAGCTTTCTTT